The rows below give T cell receptor beta chains drawn from one sample of a study of cytomegalovirus exposure and HLA in healthy donors. Sequenced by immunoSEQ multiplex PCR; TCRdb stores in-frame clones only, minus some. The table records around 130,000 clones, more than 70% of them present only once. Input material: PBMCs. These TCRs come from an older woman in good health and CMV-seronegative. The CDR3 runs from the conserved cysteine through the conserved F or W.

>TRBV2|19|TRBJ2-5
CASSEAGWIGLAEQETQYF
>TRBV5-4|14|TRBJ1-1
CASSLGTGVPEAFF
>TRBV5-4|15|TRBJ2-7
CASSYRQGETPEQYF
>TRBV27|15|TRBJ1-4
CASSLFAAQGEKLFF
>TRBV30|13|TRBJ1-2
CAWSVQANYGYTF
>TRBV28|16|TRBJ1-1
CASSFPTGGLNTEAFF
>TRBV18|13|TRBJ2-1
CASSPTTYNEQFF
>TRBV4-2|17|TRBJ2-1
CASSQDGSSEPYNEQFF
>TRBV18|14|TRBJ1-1
CASSPNAQVTEAFF
>TRBV5-8|14|TRBJ2-5
CASSLGDSQETQYF
>TRBV5-1|16|TRBJ1-6
CASSLLRPGENSPLHF
>TRBV6-1|15|TRBJ2-4
CASTRSGLAKNIQYF
>TRBV6-6|14|TRBJ1-5
CASSKQGKGQPQHF
>TRBV5-1|14|TRBJ2-5
CASSLGTNQETQYF
>TRBV27|16|TRBJ2-6
CASSLWQGAGANVLTF
>TRBV7-3|12|TRBJ2-1
CASSPGAREQFF
>TRBV28|15|TRBJ2-7
CASSQGDRGEYEQYF
>TRBV27|14|TRBJ2-7
CASKWTLYSYEQYF
>TRBV30|14|TRBJ1-3
CAWNRGHSGNTIYF
>TRBV6-1|14|TRBJ1-4
CASSEKGGGEKLFF
>TRBV23-1|16|TRBJ2-2
CASSQSSEGGTGELFF
>TRBV28|14|TRBJ1-1
CASSPLPPDTEAFF
>TRBV12-2|17|TRBJ2-3
CASRLPNSGPSTDTQYF
>TRBV5-1|16|TRBJ2-7
CASSLGPTQTDYEQYF
>TRBV10-3|12|TRBJ1-5
CAISESGGPQHF
>TRBV4-1|15|TRBJ1-1
CASSQVGGRDTEAFF
>TRBV7-6|16|TRBJ2-7
CASSPPLDGTYYEQYF